Here is one TCR beta chain with its context. The specificity of this receptor is unknown. Qualities for individual bases were not recorded, and no much larger clone is one base off. The germline V gene specifies MNHEY as CDR1 and SVGAGI as CDR2. V is cut by 4 bases and J by 5 bases, and the space between the germline ends is 17 bases. The CDR3 numbers 16 residues from cysteine through phenylalanine. Only the CDR3 part of the read is kept: 48 bases, read in frame from the first base. This sample stems from a study of blood T cell repertoires in COVID-19 (dated by TCRdb to about 2020). General notes on the study: Collaborator samples came from the United States, Italy and Spain and covered acute and convalescent phases of COVID-19. Nearly every sample came with metadata listing a de-identified subject ID, COVID-19 status, age in years and sex. The samples were drawn from two sources: the first 160 participants of the ongoing ImmuneRACE study, and fewer than 1,500 subjects contributed by 6 global collaborators. The repertoires were released in a freely available public database meant as a resource for research on the immune response to SARS-CoV-2. Where HLA class I and class II types were available, the types were taken from metadata supplied by the sample provider, not from assay-based typing. Subjects who had been exposed to COVID-19, were actively infected with it, or had recovered from it provided the deeply sampled blood TCRbeta repertoires that made up the dataset. The prospective study material was composed of cDNA or gDNA derived from T cells, B-cell-depleted T cells, or PBMCs. Study-wide conclusions, independent of this receptor: The amount of clinical and demographic metadata varied by source and participant and was provided uncurated.

Whole blood was collected in K2EDTA tubes by collaborating institutions according to the institutions' own protocols. For TCRbeta analysis, collaborators shipped samples as frozen whole blood, isolated PBMCs, or DNA extracted from either of those sample types. TCRbeta CDR3 regions were amplified from genomic DNA using the immunoSEQ Assay, a bias-controlled multiplex PCR. The published analysis was carried out like this. The number of nucleated cells in each sample was estimated from the amplification of reference gene primers within the assay. To quantify the absolute abundance of each unique TCRbeta CDR3 rearrangement, sequence reads were collapsed and filtered. Productive Simpson clonality was computed per sample as the square root of Simpson's diversity index over productive rearrangements. The clones in this table, taken by TCRdb from immuneACCESS, are in-frame only. Not every clone is retained; where verified, under half of the shortfall comes from an unresolved V gene, and the cause of the rest is unknown. The V and J calls and clone size were taken over from that table, and D and trimming were inferred from the DNA. The sample yields about 360,000 clones; over 70% were counted once. The ten largest make up approximately 3% of the sample.

The clonotype comes from a man aged 30 to 39 with active or convalescent COVID-19. The chain is assembled from TRBV6-5 and TRBJ1-4; the D gene is perhaps TRBD1, from 6 matching bases. Sequences were obtained from peripheral blood. The CDR3 protein is CASSSTRTVGNEKLFF. The DNA sequence is as follows: TGTGCCAGCAGTTCGACCCGGACAGTGGGAAATGAAAAACTGTTTTTT.